A single sample gave rise to the 28 T cell receptor beta chains below, sequenced in a study of vaccination and CD4 T cells after COVID-19. The treatment here: roughly 10-day PBMC culture with coronavirus spike peptide pools or control peptides (ViraFEST assay). The antigens for these receptors are not known. The Oncomine TCR Beta short-read assay sequenced DNA from cultured CD4+ T cells. TCRdb passed the PCR reads through MiXCR, listing each CDR3 protein once. The sample contains approximately 20,000 distinct CDR3 sequences, around two thirds of which appear only once. The source material was CD4+ T cells from blood, cultured in vitro, sampled before SARS-CoV-2 vaccination. These receptors were obtained from a human donor who received a COVID-19 vaccine.

The gene calls are TRBV7-8 and TRBJ2-3; 10 nucleotides match TRBD2. Unmatched junction bases numbered 8, after V lost 2 bases and J lost 3 bases. The CDR3 runs to 17 residues. CDR1 SGHVS and CDR2 FQNEAQ come from the germline V gene. CDR3 sequence reads: CASSLKASGGGTDTQYF. CDR3 bases: TGTGCCAGCAGCTTAAAGGCTAGCGGGGGTGGTACAGATACGCAGTATTTT.

This clonotype was seen a few times. The rearrangement joins TRBV7-9 to TRBJ2-7, with 9 positions matching TRBD1. J gave up 4 bases and V 5 bases, and 9 bases lay outside the gene matches. The CDR3 length is 15 residues. Germline assignment: CDR1 SEHNR and CDR2 FQNEAQ (reference sequence). CDR3 region: CASSASGTGMYEQYF. CDR3 bases: TGTGCCAGCAGCGCATCCGGGACAGGGATGTACGAGCAGTACTTC.

The V and J genes are TRBV7-8 and TRBJ2-7; possibly TRBD1 for D (5 bases). V lost 6 bases and J 6 bases, leaving 12 bases between the germline ends. The CDR3 sequence is 12 residues long. CDR1 is SGHVS and CDR2 is FQNEAQ in the germline V gene. For the CDR3, the DNA is TGTGCCAGCAGTTCGACAGTAGCCGAGCAGTACTTC. Its translation: CASSSTVAEQYF.

This sequence joins TRBV20-1 and TRBJ2-7; D remains unclear. Trimming removed 6 bases at V and 6 bases at J, with 15 bases between. CDR3 length: 12 residues. Germline-derived CDR1 and CDR2 are DFQATT and SNEGSKA (reference sequence). The CDR3 region has the DNA TGCAGTGCCAGTCGGCAGAGCCTCGAGCAGTACTTC. Its translation is CSASRQSLEQYF.

The chain employs TRBV15 and TRBJ2-1; 12 bases are shared with TRBD1. Germline V CDR1 and CDR2: LNHNV, YYDKDF (reference sequence). This CDR3 has 18 amino acids. The V and J ends lost 6 bases and 4 bases, in that order; junction bases with no gene match: 13. The CDR3 here is CATSNLRGQGAIYNEQFF. The CDR3 bases are TGTGCCACCAGTAATCTAAGGGGACAGGGGGCGATATACAATGAGCAGTTCTTC.

This sequence joins TRBV27 and TRBJ2-1, with D perhaps TRBD1 or TRBD2 (5 bases each). Trimming pared 6 bases from V and 5 bases from J, leaving 20 bases between. The CDR3 consists of 16 residues. Germline V gene lookup returns CDR1 MNHEY and CDR2 SMNVEV (reference sequence). CDR3 in amino acids: CASRGFRDLRHNEQFF. As DNA, the CDR3 is TGTGCCAGCAGAGGGTTCCGGGACCTCAGGCACAATGAGCAGTTCTTC.

The chain carries TRBV12-3 or TRBV12-4 and TRBJ1-6, with D tentatively TRBD1 (5 bases). The V gene lost 1 base and the J gene lost 7 bases, with 14 bases spanning the gap. CDR3 length: 16 residues. DNA for the CDR3: TGTGCCAGCAGTTTAGTCTGGGTTTCAGGGAATTCACCCCTCCACTTT. Translation gives CASSLVWVSGNSPLHF.

The rearrangement uses TRBV30 and TRBJ1-2; unclear D gene. This CDR3 is built from 13 residues. CDR1 and CDR2 from the germline V gene are GTSNPN and SVGIG (reference sequence). V lost 1 base to trimming and J lost 2 bases, with 8 bases between them. The CDR3 nucleotides are TGTGCCTGGAGTGGCCCCGGGAACTATGGCTACACCTTC. It codes for CAWSGPGNYGYTF.

The V and J genes are TRBV6-5 and TRBJ1-1; unclear D gene. Germline-derived CDR1 and CDR2 are MNHEY and SVGAGI. Trimming cost V 0 bases and J 6 bases, with 14 bases left between them. The CDR3 loop spans 15 amino acids. The CDR3 is CASSYSNPGSAEAFF. The DNA for the CDR3 is TGTGCCAGCAGTTACTCGAACCCAGGATCCGCTGAAGCTTTCTTT.

With respect to this clonotype: One end of the junction does not line up with germline, which may come from a read error. The rearrangement links TRBV20-1 to TRBJ2-3, with a tentative D call TRBD2 (5 bases). This CDR3 has 12 amino acids. The germline V gene has CDR1 DFQATT and CDR2 SNEGSKA (reference sequence). CDR3: CSASSGTETQYF. For the CDR3, the DNA is TGCAGTGCTAGCAGCGGCACAGAAACGCAGTATTTT.

This clonotype was picked up a small number of times. The chain carries TRBV30 and TRBJ1-2, with 10 positions matching TRBD1. Germline assignment: CDR1 GTSNPN and CDR2 SVGIG (reference sequence). This CDR3 is 14 amino acids long. V lost 1 base to trimming and J lost 6 bases; unmatched junction nucleotides: 5. CDR3 sequence (DNA): TGTGCCTGGAGTGCGGGACAGGGGAGGGATGGCTACACCTTC. Amino acids: CAWSAGQGRDGYTF.

V is TRBV2 and J is TRBJ1-2; 9 bases are shared with TRBD1. CDR3 length: 15 amino acids. Germline CDR1 and CDR2: SNHLY and FYNNEI. Losses at the gene ends were 4 bases for V and 2 bases for J; bases not matched to a gene: 5. The CDR3 loop reads CASSVPQGANYGYTF. As DNA, the CDR3 is TGTGCCAGCAGTGTCCCACAGGGGGCGAACTATGGCTACACCTTC. The whole variable domain, filled in from reference TRBV2 and TRBJ1-2, reads EPEVTQTPSHQVTQMGQEVILRCVPISNHLYFYWYRQILGQKVEFLVSFYNNEISEKSEIFDDQFSVERPDGSNFTLKIRSTKLEDSAMYFCASSVPQGANYGYTFGSGTRLTVV.

The J gene is TRBJ1-6, the V gene TRBV6-1; D might be TRBD1 (6 bases). V lost 6 bases and J lost 6, with 18 bases in between. The V gene's germline CDR1 is MNHNS and CDR2 SASEGT. The CDR3 sequence is 16 residues long. The CDR3 reads CASSRDTGRINSPLHF. CDR3 in DNA: TGTGCCAGCAGCCGGGACACGGGACGGATTAATTCACCCCTCCACTTT.

The genes are TRBV6-1 and TRBJ2-3, with D hard to call. Germline CDR1 MNHNS, CDR2 SASEGT. Trimming removed 4 bases at V and 5 bases at J, with 7 bases between. The CDR3 has 12 residues. CDR3 sequence reads: CASSALGDTQYF. The CDR3 bases are TGTGCCAGCAGTGCCCTTGGAGATACGCAGTATTTT.

The chain carries TRBV19 and TRBJ1-2, with 7 bases lining up with TRBD1. The CDR3 runs 15 residues. V shed 7 bases and J 4 bases; nucleotides not matched to a gene: 12. The germline V gene encodes CDR1 LNHDA and CDR2 SQIVND (reference sequence). The CDR3 DNA is TGTGCCAGTAAACACACCGGACAGGCTTCCTATGGCTACACCTTC. Its protein is CASKHTGQASYGYTF.

The V gene is TRBV19, the J gene TRBJ1-3; unclear D gene. The germline CDR1 and CDR2 sequences are LNHDA and SQIVND (reference sequence). Between the trimmed V and J ends, which lost 4 bases and 4 bases, there was a span of 14 bases. This CDR3 has 15 residues. For the CDR3, the DNA is TGTGCCAGTAGTAACATGGCGGGCTCCGGAAACACCATATATTTT. As protein: CASSNMAGSGNTIYF.

The chain couples TRBV2 to TRBJ2-2; D is perhaps TRBD2 (6 bases). This CDR3 is built from 13 residues. Deletions cut 7 bases from V and 3 bases from J, with 9 bases between. Germline values: CDR1 SNHLY, CDR2 FYNNEI. CDR3 DNA sequence: TGTGCCAGCACTCGGGACTACACCGGGGAGCTGTTTTTT. This sequence encodes CASTRDYTGELFF.

This clonotype was counted a few times. V gene TRBV6-2 or TRBV6-3 combines with J gene TRBJ2-5, with TRBD2 matching 7 bases. V lost 5 bases and J lost 4; bases outside the gene matches: 7. The CDR3 is made up of 14 amino acids. Per germline, CDR1 MNHEY and CDR2 SVGEGT. The chain's CDR3 is CASSHSGELETQYF. Here the CDR3 DNA reads TGTGCCAGCAGTCACAGCGGGGAGTTAGAGACCCAGTACTTC.

The chain couples TRBV15 to TRBJ1-5; a weak D match, TRBD1 (6 bases). From germline, CDR1 is LNHNV and CDR2 YYDKDF (reference sequence). The CDR3 is 13 amino acids. The V end lost 9 bases, the J end lost 3 bases, and 12 bases lay between the germline ends. The CDR3 coding sequence is TGTGCCACGACGGACAGATTCAATCAGCCCCAGCATTTT. Translation: CATTDRFNQPQHF.

The chain has TRBV20-1 and TRBJ2-2; possible D gene TRBD1, 6 bases. V dropped 5 bases and J dropped 2 bases, with 12 bases sitting between them. The CDR3 covers 14 residues. In germline, CDR1 is DFQATT, CDR2 SNEGSKA (reference sequence). In DNA form, the CDR3 reads TGCAGTGCTCGTCGGACAGCAAACACCGGGGAGCTGTTTTTT. This codes for CSARRTANTGELFF.

The gene calls are TRBV2 and TRBJ2-7, with D hard to call. Per the germline V gene, CDR1 is SNHLY and CDR2 is FYNNEI. V gave up 5 bases and J gave up 1 base, with 12 bases separating them. The CDR3 covers 14 residues. CDR3 in amino acids: CASSFYPASYEQYF. In DNA form, the CDR3 reads TGTGCCAGCAGTTTCTACCCGGCGTCCTACGAGCAGTACTTC.

This chain uses TRBV7-2 with TRBJ2-3, with D unclear. The CDR3 is made up of 13 amino acids. Germline values: CDR1 SGHTA, CDR2 FQGNSA. The ends were cut back, 5 bases at V and 4 bases at J, with 10 bases in the middle. Here the CDR3 reads CASSPRTPDTQYF. In DNA, the CDR3 is TGTGCCAGCAGCCCCAGGACCCCAGATACGCAGTATTTT.

This clonotype is judged medium-sized. The chain recombines TRBV7-6 with TRBJ2-5; D ambiguous. The V and J ends lost 1 base and 3 bases respectively, with 3 bases between them. Germline V gives CDR1 SGHVS, CDR2 FNYEAQ. This CDR3 contains 12 residues. The CDR3 coding sequence is TGTGCCAGCAGCTTAGGTGAAGAGACCCAGTACTTC. It specifies CASSLGEETQYF.

The chain combines TRBV20-1 with TRBJ1-1; no clear D gene. Germline V gene sequence: CDR1 DFQATT, CDR2 SNEGSKA (reference sequence). V was cut by 0 bases and J by 5 bases, with 16 bases left in between. The CDR3 is 15 residues long. CDR3 residues: CSARDPTGTGTEAFF. CDR3 DNA: TGCAGTGCTAGAGATCCGACCGGAACGGGAACTGAAGCTTTCTTT.

This sequence joins TRBV2 and TRBJ1-2, with TRBD1 as a possible D gene (5 bases). The V end was cut by 10 bases, the J end by 0 bases, with 15 bases between. CDR1 is SNHLY, CDR2 FYNNEI, per germline. CDR3 length: 14 residues. This CDR3 is CATPVARANYGYTF. Here the CDR3 DNA reads TGTGCCACCCCAGTCGCCAGGGCTAACTATGGCTACACCTTC.

J is TRBJ1-2 and V is TRBV2; 7 bases map to TRBD1. With V trimmed by 5 bases and J by 3 bases, 9 bases remained unmatched. Per the germline V gene, CDR1 is SNHLY and CDR2 is FYNNEI. This CDR3 region has 15 residues. DNA for the CDR3: TGTGCCAGCAGTCGATGGAGGGGGCGCGACTATGGCTACACCTTC. Protein: CASSRWRGRDYGYTF.

V is TRBV20-1 and J is TRBJ1-2; the match to TRBD1 covers 8 bases. There are 15 residues in the CDR3. Germline assignment: CDR1 DFQATT and CDR2 SNEGSKA (reference sequence). V shed 2 bases, J shed 5 bases, and the junction held 10 bases outside the gene matches. CDR3 nucleotide sequence: TGCAGTGCTAGAATTGCGACGACAGGGGTTTATGGCTACACCTTC. Protein sequence: CSARIATTGVYGYTF.

The sample holds a few counts of this clonotype. The V call is TRBV2, the J call TRBJ2-5; 14 bases match TRBD2. The V and J ends lost 8 bases and 3 bases, in that order; junction bases with no gene match: 11. Germline V gene lookup returns CDR1 SNHLY and CDR2 FYNNEI. The CDR3 is 17 residues long. CDR3 bases: TGTGCCAGCGGAGTAAGACTAGCGGGGGGGGTTGAAGAGACCCAGTACTTC. It specifies CASGVRLAGGVEETQYF.